One and the same sample provided the 25 T cell receptor beta chains below, sequenced in a study of a mutant IDH1 vaccine in newly diagnosed glioma. TCRdb's table, derived via immunoSEQ multiplex PCR, lists solely in-frame clones and lacks some. The data show 70,000 to 95,000 clones, approximately 85% seen once. Time point of the sample: week 23, last vaccination. It was 300 ug of mutant IDH1 20-mer peptide that made up each vaccine dose, given with topical imiquimod. Their specific antigens are unknown. The starting material was PBMCs, obtained from a glioma patient whose treatment included an IDH1 peptide vaccine. The receptors shown here come from a woman in her fifties or sixties with glioma.

V usage is TRBV2 and J usage is TRBJ1-2; possibly TRBD1 for D (6 bases). The CDR3 covers 15 residues. Per the germline V gene, CDR1 is SNHLY and CDR2 is FYNNEI. Trimming took off 7 bases at V and 6 bases at J, with 21 bases between the two ends. As DNA, the CDR3 is TGTGCCAGCATTCCCCGGGGGGCGCGGGCGAATGGCTACACCTTC. Encoded protein: CASIPRGARANGYTF.

V is TRBV19 and J is TRBJ2-3, with D possibly being TRBD1 or TRBD2 (5 bases each). Deletions cut 5 bases from V and 2 bases from J, with 17 bases between. This CDR3 has 16 residues. Germline CDR1 LNHDA, CDR2 SQIVND (reference sequence). The CDR3 protein is CASSLGPSGLTDTQYF. The CDR3 region has the DNA TGTGCCAGTAGTCTTGGGCCCTCGGGGCTCACAGATACGCAGTATTTT.

The chain carries TRBV28 and TRBJ2-1; D is ambiguous. V dropped 5 bases and J dropped 0 bases, with 5 bases sitting between them. CDR3 length: 13 residues. Per the germline V gene, CDR1 is MDHEN and CDR2 is SYDVKM. CDR3 residues: CASSPDSYNEQFF. The CDR3 DNA reads TGTGCCAGCAGTCCGGACTCCTACAATGAGCAGTTCTTC.

J is TRBJ2-7 and V is TRBV27, with a weak D call TRBD1 (5 bases). Germline values: CDR1 MNHEY, CDR2 SMNVEV (reference sequence). This CDR3 comprises 15 residues. Trimming pared 1 base from V and 5 bases from J, leaving 15 bases between. The CDR3 DNA sequence: TGTGCCAGCAGTTTATATAGGGGCGCTTTGCACGAGCAGTACTTC. Encoded protein: CASSLYRGALHEQYF.

V is TRBV11-3 and J is TRBJ1-2, with a possible D match to TRBD1 (5 bases). The CDR3 runs to 12 residues. Germline V gene data show CDR1 as SGHNT and CDR2 as YENEEA. Trimming stripped 3 bases from V and 4 bases from J, with 6 bases between. For the CDR3, the DNA is TGTGCCAGCAGCTTGGGGGGCTATGGCTACACCTTC. Its protein product is CASSLGGYGYTF.

The J gene is TRBJ2-3, the V gene TRBV9, with D possibly matching TRBD1 (5 bases). Germline V gene lookup returns CDR1 SGDLS and CDR2 YYNGEE. The CDR3 covers 15 residues. V dropped 0 bases and J dropped 6 bases, with 14 bases sitting between them. CDR3 nucleotides: TGTGCCAGCAGCGTAGCTGCCAGGGTCGGGGATACGCAGTATTTT. It yields the protein CASSVAARVGDTQYF.

The chain carries TRBV5-8 and TRBJ2-7; a weak D match, TRBD2 (5 bases). CDR1 is SGHTS, CDR2 YDEGEE, per germline. V was trimmed by 0 bases and J by 3 bases, leaving 7 bases between them. The CDR3 totals 13 residues. CDR3 nucleotides: TGTGCCAGCAGCTTGGGACTATTCTACGAGCAGTACTTC. It is translated as CASSLGLFYEQYF.

The chain links TRBV9 to TRBJ2-7; weak D call: TRBD2 (6 bases). This CDR3 has 14 residues. Germline values: CDR1 SGDLS, CDR2 YYNGEE. With 0 bases removed from V and 2 bases from J, the gap between germline ends came to 9 bases. The CDR3 region is CASSVGTTAYEQYF. CDR3 DNA: TGTGCCAGCAGCGTAGGGACTACCGCCTACGAGCAGTACTTC.

This sequence joins TRBV10-1 and TRBJ2-1; 14 bases match TRBD2. V was pared by 6 bases and J by 10 bases, with 8 bases of the junction left unmatched. Per the germline V gene, CDR1 is WNHNN and CDR2 is SYGVQD (reference sequence). The CDR3 loop spans 15 amino acids. CDR3 protein: CASSTGLAGDREQFF. CDR3 bases: TGCGCCAGCAGCACGGGACTAGCGGGAGATAGGGAGCAGTTCTTC.

The V and J genes are TRBV19 and TRBJ1-5; 7 bases are shared with TRBD1. After removal of 6 bases from V and 2 bases from J, the junction contained 4 bases not matched to a gene. The germline gives CDR1 LNHDA, CDR2 SQIVND (reference sequence). CDR3 length equals 14 residues. The CDR3 DNA is TGTGCCAGTAGGAGGGGGCAGGGCAATCAGCCCCAGCATTTT. As protein: CASRRGQGNQPQHF.

The chain combines TRBV6-5 with TRBJ1-2; possibly TRBD1 for D (6 bases). CDR1 is MNHEY and CDR2 is SVGAGI in the germline V gene. The CDR3 loop spans 13 amino acids. V gave up 6 bases and J gave up 4 bases, with 12 bases separating them. The CDR3 here is CASSLEGGYGYTF. DNA for the CDR3: TGTGCCAGCAGCCTCGAAGGGGGCTATGGCTACACCTTC.

This chain links TRBV6-5 with TRBJ2-6; the D is unclear. The germline V gene has CDR1 MNHEY and CDR2 SVGAGI. Trimming shortened V by 2 bases and J by 0 bases, and 5 bases separated the two germline ends. The CDR3 sequence is 15 residues long. This CDR3 reads CASSYSHSGANVLTF. In nucleotides, the CDR3 is TGTGCCAGCAGTTACAGCCACTCTGGGGCCAACGTCCTGACTTTC.

This clone has a handful of counts. The chain combines TRBV15 with TRBJ1-5, with TRBD1 as a possible D gene (5 bases). V lost 0 bases and J lost 3, with 9 bases in between. CDR3 length: 15 residues. Germline V gene sequence: CDR1 LNHNV, CDR2 YYDKDF (reference sequence). The CDR3: CATSRERGFNQPQHF. The CDR3 nucleotides read TGTGCCACCAGCAGAGAACGGGGGTTCAATCAGCCCCAGCATTTT.

The chain couples TRBV10-1 to TRBJ2-3; TRBD1 might be the D (6 bases). The length of the CDR3 is 15 residues. The germline V and J ends were trimmed by 3 bases and 2 bases, with 12 bases remaining between them. Germline V gene lookup returns CDR1 WNHNN and CDR2 SYGVQD (reference sequence). CDR3 loop: CASSEGTRITDTQYF. The CDR3 nucleotides are TGCGCCAGCAGTGAAGGGACACGGATCACAGATACGCAGTATTTT.

The chain couples TRBV28 to TRBJ2-3, with 9 positions matching TRBD2. This CDR3 is 15 amino acids long. Germline CDR1 is MDHEN and CDR2 is SYDVKM. Losses at the gene ends were 4 bases for V and 6 bases for J; bases not matched to a gene: 8. Here the CDR3 reads CASSSSSGERDTQYF. CDR3 DNA sequence: TGTGCCAGCAGTTCGTCTAGCGGGGAGCGGGATACGCAGTATTTT.

This clone was detected only a few times. The chain joins TRBV6-5 to TRBJ1-1; D gene unclear. The CDR3 is made up of 13 amino acids. Trimming removed 4 bases from V and 8 bases from J, with 14 bases in between. The germline V gene has CDR1 MNHEY and CDR2 SVGAGI. CDR3 residues: CASSSDTGREAFF. CDR3 DNA: TGTGCCAGCAGTTCCGACACTGGGCGCGAAGCTTTCTTT.

The chain recombines TRBV11-2 with TRBJ2-7; D gene unclear. The V gene lost 3 bases and the J gene lost 1 base, with 10 bases spanning the gap. From germline, CDR1 is SGHAT and CDR2 FQNNGV. The CDR3 loop spans 14 amino acids. CDR3: CASSLESRSYEQYF. For the CDR3, the DNA is TGTGCCAGCAGCTTGGAGTCGAGGTCCTACGAGCAGTACTTC.

As DNA, the CDR3 is TGTGCCAGCAGCGGGGACAGCCAAGAGACCCAGTACTTC. As protein: CASSGDSQETQYF. This sequence joins TRBV7-8 and TRBJ2-5; 7 bases fit TRBD1. Germline V gene lookup returns CDR1 SGHVS and CDR2 FQNEAQ. The length of the CDR3 is 13 residues. V was pared by 5 bases and J by 1 base, with 1 base of the junction left unmatched.

The rearrangement uses TRBV5-1 and TRBJ2-5; TRBD1 aligns across 7 bases. V lost 7 bases, J lost 2 bases, and 5 bases stayed unmatched. The CDR3 is made up of 13 amino acids. In germline, CDR1 is SGHRS, CDR2 YFSETQ. DNA of the CDR3: TGCGCCAGCCGGGGACAGCCACAAGAGACCCAGTACTTC. Translation gives CASRGQPQETQYF.

About this clone itself: Germline is not matched at one junction end, which may reflect a read error. This chain links TRBV6-1 with TRBJ1-5, with 10 bases fitting TRBD1. CDR3 length equals 15 residues. CDR1 MNHNS and CDR2 SASEGT come from the germline V gene. CDR3 bases: TGTGCCAGCAGGAAGGAGACAGGGGGCAACCAGCCCCAGCATTTT. Its translation: CASRKETGGNQPQHF.

The V gene is TRBV29-1, the J gene TRBJ2-3; the D is unclear. V lost 8 bases and J 5 bases, leaving 17 bases between the germline ends. The CDR3 contains 13 residues. Looked up from germline, CDR1 is SQVTM and CDR2 is ANQGSEA. CDR3 nucleotide sequence: TGCAGCCATAAGAGCGTTTCCGGAGATACGCAGTATTTT. It translates to CSHKSVSGDTQYF.

The sample holds a few counts of this clone. The CDR3 DNA reads as TGTGCCAGCAGCCCCAGCGACAGGTATACCTACGAGCAGTACTTC. This codes for CASSPSDRYTYEQYF. The chain joins TRBV6-1 to TRBJ2-7, with D possibly TRBD1 on 6 matching bases. V was clipped by 6 bases and J by 2 bases, with 17 bases between them. Germline CDR1 is MNHNS and CDR2 is SASEGT. CDR3 length: 15 residues.

The rearrangement links TRBV7-9 to TRBJ2-1, with 12 positions matching TRBD2. After removal of 4 bases from V and 1 base from J, the junction contained 5 bases not matched to a gene. Per germline, CDR1 SEHNR and CDR2 FQNEAQ (reference sequence). The CDR3 is 17 residues long. The CDR3 DNA reads as TGTGCCAGCAGCTACTTGACTAGCGGGAGTTCCTACAATGAGCAGTTCTTC. It translates to CASSYLTSGSSYNEQFF.

V and J are TRBV7-8 and TRBJ2-3; TRBD2 matches at 7 bases. V dropped 1 base and J dropped 2; count of bases not matched to a gene: 6. Germline V gene data show CDR1 as SGHVS and CDR2 as FQNEAQ. There are 16 residues in the CDR3. DNA of the CDR3: TGTGCCAGCAGCTTAGAGGGAGCGGGGCTCACAGATACGCAGTATTTT. Translation: CASSLEGAGLTDTQYF.

This chain links TRBV28 with TRBJ2-7, with D possibly being TRBD2 (6 bases). CDR1 and CDR2 (germline): MDHEN, SYDVKM. With 5 bases removed from V and 5 bases from J, the gap between germline ends came to 19 bases. The CDR3 length is 15 residues. CDR3 DNA sequence: TGTGCCAGCAGTCTCCCTGGGACTTCCTCGAACGAGCAGTACTTC. Protein sequence: CASSLPGTSSNEQYF.